This T cell receptor (beta chain) was captured by sequencing in a study of neurological immune-mediated disorders. It was by 5'RACE with 10-nucleotide random UMIs that the cDNA was made. In each sequencing run, over 170 million TCR-beta sequences were generated from 15-18 subjects. TCRdb independently ran MiXCR on the 5' RACE reads; one entry per CDR3 protein. In the table there are tens of thousands of distinct CDR3 sequences, 11% of which are singletons. Findings and limits, study-wide: None of the CDR3 amino acid sequences in expanded clones turned up in more than one subject, which points to private repertoires in all groups.

The sample holds many counts of this clonotype. Its antigen is as yet unknown. This CDR3 spans 15 amino acids. J was trimmed by 4 bases and V by 2 bases; bases with no gene match: 5. Per germline, CDR1 DFQATT and CDR2 SNEGSKA (reference sequence). Sorted libraries came from 950,000 to 1,000,000 CD4+ or CD8+ T cells. V gene TRBV20-1 combines with J gene TRBJ1-6; 7 bases are a match to TRBD1. The source is a woman aged 25 to 45 with HTLV-1-associated myelopathy (HAM/TSP). The sample was CD4+ T cells from blood. CDR3 bases: TGCAGTGCTAGACCAACAGGGGTGTATAATTCACCCCTCCACTTT. Translated: CSARPTGVYNSPLHF.